One and the same sample provided the 21 T cell receptor beta chains below, sequenced in a study of shared clonotypes between healthy human individuals. The assay was immunoSEQ multiplex PCR, and TCRdb's table has in-frame clones only and misses some. The sample records over a million clones, approximately 98% being singletons. Input material: naive CD4+ T cells sorted from blood. The sample's subset: CD45RA+ positively selected. These TCRs come from a man aged 30 to 45 in good health.

The CDR3 spells CASSTQIAYEQYF. CDR3 coding DNA: TGTGCCAGCAGTACTCAGATCGCCTACGAGCAGTACTTC. This chain joins TRBV25-1 and TRBJ2-7; D is undetermined. The CDR3 has 13 residues. Trimming removed 5 bases from V and 2 bases from J, with 10 bases in between. Germline CDR1 reads MGHDK; CDR2 reads SYGVNS.

This chain links TRBV29-1 with TRBJ1-1; no clear D. CDR1 and CDR2 from the germline V gene are SQVTM and ANQGSEA. Trimming removed 3 bases at V and 6 bases at J, with 11 bases between. The CDR3 is made up of 12 amino acids. The CDR3 DNA follows: TGCAGCGTTGATTCCGGGTCCTCTGAAGCTTTCTTT. It encodes CSVDSGSSEAFF.

V and J are TRBV5-5 and TRBJ2-2; D may be TRBD2 (7 bases). Germline CDR1 is SGHKS and CDR2 is YYEKEE (reference sequence). V was clipped by 0 bases and J by 3 bases, with 9 bases between them. The CDR3 contains 15 residues. CDR3 sequence reads: CASSLGGGDTGELFF. CDR3 nucleotide sequence: TGTGCCAGCAGCTTGGGCGGGGGCGACACCGGGGAGCTGTTTTTT.

The chain couples TRBV19 to TRBJ2-1; D is unresolved. The germline CDR1 and CDR2 sequences are LNHDA and SQIVND (reference sequence). CDR3 length equals 13 residues. The V gene lost 9 bases and the J gene lost 9 bases, with 18 bases spanning the gap. The CDR3 sequence: CASGPLRVGEQFF. The CDR3 DNA reads as TGTGCCAGCGGGCCCCTACGAGTCGGTGAGCAGTTCTTC.

This clone was detected only once. The V gene is TRBV6-5, the J gene TRBJ2-1; 13 bases fit TRBD2. From germline, CDR1 is MNHEY and CDR2 SVGAGI. The CDR3 covers 15 residues. With 6 bases clipped from V and 5 bases from J, the junction kept 4 bases outside the gene matches. The CDR3 spells CASSRLAGGNNEQFF. The CDR3 DNA sequence: TGTGCCAGCAGCAGACTAGCGGGAGGAAACAATGAGCAGTTCTTC.

This chain joins TRBV7-9 and TRBJ2-7, with unresolved D. The CDR3 has 14 amino acids. V shed 1 base and J shed 2 bases, with 9 bases lying between them. Germline V gives CDR1 SEHNR, CDR2 FQNEAQ (reference sequence). The CDR3 nucleotides read TGTGCCAGCAGCTTAGAAGGCAGCACCTACGAGCAGTACTTC. Residues: CASSLEGSTYEQYF.

The V and J genes are TRBV28 and TRBJ2-4; no clear D gene. V dropped 11 bases and J dropped 2 bases, with 10 bases sitting between them. This CDR3 has 12 amino acids. Germline-derived CDR1 and CDR2 are MDHEN and SYDVKM. The CDR3 sequence is CAACRTKNIQYF. As DNA, the CDR3 is TGTGCCGCCTGTCGAACCAAAAACATTCAGTACTTC.

This chain connects TRBV5-1 to TRBJ2-7; 8 bases match TRBD2. After removal of 1 base from V and 7 bases from J, the junction contained 7 bases not matched to a gene. CDR3 length: 14 amino acids. Germline CDR1 is SGHRS and CDR2 is YFSETQ. CDR3 nucleotides: TGCGCCAGCAGCTTGACGGGAGGGCCAAGTGAGCAGTACTTC. This gives the protein CASSLTGGPSEQYF.

Within the sample, this clone is medium-sized. V gene TRBV2 combines with J gene TRBJ2-5; 10 bases line up with TRBD2. V dropped 4 bases and J dropped 5; count of bases not matched to a gene: 7. The CDR3 is 15 amino acids. From germline, CDR1 is SNHLY and CDR2 FYNNEI. CDR3 DNA sequence: TGTGCCAGCAGTGGCCTAGCGGGAGAGCAGGAGACCCAGTACTTC. Protein product: CASSGLAGEQETQYF.

The chain is built from TRBV21-1 and TRBJ1-2; the table's TRBD1 call for D was not verified on the DNA. TRBV21-1 is described as a pseudogene. This CDR3 comprises 16 residues. CDR3 in amino acids: CASSKDRGQTNYGYTF. DNA for the CDR3: TGTGCCAGCAGCAAAGATAGGGGGCAGACAAACTATGGCTACACCTTC.

Worth noting for this clone: The same CDR3 also results from other DNA sequences found in this sample. V gene TRBV28 combines with J gene TRBJ2-7; 9 nucleotides agree with TRBD1. Germline CDR1 and CDR2: MDHEN and SYDVKM. J was trimmed by 4 bases and V by 6 bases; bases with no gene match: 7. The CDR3 contains 14 residues. For the CDR3, the DNA is TGTGCCAGCAGCCTACAGGGGGCAAGATACGAGCAGTACTTC. Its translation is CASSLQGARYEQYF.

The rearrangement links TRBV6-1 to TRBJ2-7; 10 nucleotides align to TRBD1. V dropped 8 bases and J dropped 3; count of bases not matched to a gene: 10. There are 15 residues in the CDR3. The germline V gene has CDR1 MNHNS and CDR2 SASEGT. The CDR3 sequence: CASGRRDRGGYEQYF. CDR3 sequence (DNA): TGTGCCAGCGGGAGGAGGGACAGGGGTGGCTACGAGCAGTACTTC.

V is TRBV6-1 and J is TRBJ2-7; possible D gene TRBD2, 5 bases. This CDR3 has 15 residues. Germline V gene lookup returns CDR1 MNHNS and CDR2 SASEGT. Trimming took 3 bases from V and 4 from J, leaving 16 bases between them. CDR3 sequence: CASSDPERGWYEQYF. CDR3 DNA sequence: TGTGCCAGCAGTGACCCGGAGCGAGGGTGGTACGAGCAGTACTTC.

The gene calls are TRBV2 and TRBJ1-1, with 7 bases that match TRBD1. Per germline, CDR1 SNHLY and CDR2 FYNNEI. The V and J ends lost 4 bases and 0 bases, in that order; junction bases with no gene match: 2. This CDR3 is built from 14 residues. Written as DNA, the CDR3 is TGTGCCAGCAGTGGAGGGGGCATGAACACTGAAGCTTTCTTT. It translates to CASSGGGMNTEAFF.

The DNA for the CDR3 is TGTGCCAGCAGCCCATCAAGGTATCAAACGCTTCATCGAAATGAAAAACTGTTTTTT. As protein: CASSPSRYQTLHRNEKLFF. The rearrangement joins TRBV14 to TRBJ1-4, with D uncertain. This CDR3 contains 19 residues. Germline CDR1 reads SGHDN; CDR2 reads FVKESK. The germline V and J ends were trimmed by 4 bases and 5 bases, with 26 bases remaining between them.

J is TRBJ2-7 and V is TRBV9; maybe TRBD1 (5 bases). The V end was cut by 2 bases, the J end by 0 bases, with 9 bases between. This CDR3 is built from 14 residues. Looked up from germline, CDR1 is SGDLS and CDR2 is YYNGEE. CDR3 in DNA: TGTGCCAGCAGCGTGGACATCTTCTCCTACGAGCAGTACTTC. Amino acids: CASSVDIFSYEQYF.

The gene calls are TRBV9 and TRBJ2-7; 7 bases map to TRBD1. Germline V gene data show CDR1 as SGDLS and CDR2 as YYNGEE. V trimming: 2 bases; J trimming: 2 bases; junction bases outside the gene matches: 4. The CDR3 contains 14 residues. The CDR3 DNA follows: TGTGCCAGCAGCGTCGGACAGGAAACCTACGAGCAGTACTTC. Protein sequence: CASSVGQETYEQYF.

The V and J genes are TRBV6-1 and TRBJ2-2, with D perhaps assigned TRBD1 or TRBD2 (6 bases each). CDR3 length equals 16 residues. The V end was cut by 4 bases, the J end by 1 base, with 13 bases between. In germline, CDR1 is MNHNS, CDR2 SASEGT. The CDR3 bases are TGTGCCAGCAGTGGCATACAGGGAGGGAACACCGGGGAGCTGTTTTTT. Encoded protein: CASSGIQGGNTGELFF.

The DNA of the CDR3 is TGTGCCAGCAACCTAAGGACAGGGACTGAAGCTTTCTTT. It encodes CASNLRTGTEAFF. The chain links TRBV6-1 to TRBJ1-1; 8 bases fit TRBD1. This CDR3 has 13 residues. Trimming took 7 bases from V and 5 from J; bases not matched to a gene: 6. Germline V CDR1 and CDR2: MNHNS, SASEGT.

The genes are TRBV5-6 and TRBJ2-7; D ambiguous. The CDR3 has 13 residues. Germline loops: CDR1 SGHDT, CDR2 YYEEEE. The germline V and J ends were trimmed by 4 bases and 6 bases, with 14 bases remaining between them. CDR3 nucleotide sequence: TGTGCCAGCAGCCCCAAGACCTTACGCGAGCAGTACTTC. Translated: CASSPKTLREQYF.

Note on this clone: Within the sample, other DNA sequences also encode this same CDR3. This chain connects TRBV19 to TRBJ1-5, with D tentatively TRBD1 (6 bases). Trimming took 3 bases from V and 7 from J, leaving 13 bases between them. CDR1 and CDR2 (germline): LNHDA, SQIVND (reference sequence). The CDR3 consists of 14 residues. In nucleotides, the CDR3 is TGTGCCAGTAGTATCAGAGGGGGGGACCAGCCCCAGCATTTT. It translates to CASSIRGGDQPQHF.